The following is a T cell receptor (beta chain) sequence with its context. Antigen: not known. Trimming at V came to 3 bases and at J to 5 bases, leaving 4 bases not matched to a gene. The CDR3 sequence is 14 residues long. Germline V CDR1 and CDR2: SQVTM, ANQGSEA. The sample belongs to a study of shared clonotypes between healthy human individuals. Measured with immunoSEQ multiplex PCR; TCRdb has only the in-frame clones, and not every one. The data show about 490,000 clones, 70% to 80% seen once. Regarding the study as a whole: A small donor pool kept down the genetic and exposure-history diversity that was represented.

This TCR was recovered from a woman aged 40-49 years in good health. Some clones in this sample may be carry-over from other donors' samples. The chain recombines TRBV29-1 with TRBJ2-5, with 12 bases lining up with TRBD2. Sequenced material: PBMCs. CDR3 nucleotide sequence: TGCAGCGTTGAGACTAGCGGGAGCAGGGAGACCCAGTACTTC. Residues: CSVETSGSRETQYF.